This is a list of T cell receptor beta chains from one sample in a study of post-analysis software for immune sequencing data. TCRdb re-called the PCR reads with MiXCR, one entry per CDR3 protein. Of 820,000 or so distinct CDR3 sequences listed, 53% are singletons. Material for sequencing was blood. The receptors stem from a girl aged 10 to 17 with multiple sclerosis. Each CDR3 is given with its conserved first and last residue. The order of the fields is V gene, clone size, D gene, CDR3 length, J gene, CDR3 protein, CDR3 DNA. A D gene is named only where the DNA matches it firmly. A row's size may be missing; if present it is once, few, many or a size class.

TRBV7-7	few	TRBD1	15	TRBJ2-1	CASSAGQGRVHEQFF	TGTGCCAGCAGCGCGGGACAGGGTAGGGTCCATGAGCAGTTCTTC
TRBV5-1	-	-	17	TRBJ2-5	CASSFVISNRGQETQYF	TGCGCCAGCAGCTTTGTCATCTCTAACCGGGGCCAAGAGACCCAGTACTTC
TRBV7-3	-	-	12	TRBJ2-5	CASSFVNGEQYF	TGTGCCAGCAGCTTTGTAAACGGGGAGCAGTACTTC
TRBV12-3/TRBV12-4	-	-	16	TRBJ2-6	CASTRVISSGANVRTF	TGTGCCAGCACCCGAGTCATCTCCTCTGGGGCCAACGTCCGGACTTTC
TRBV28	-	-	17	TRBJ1-2	CASSFYGSPLANYGYTF	TGTGCCAGCAGTTTCTACGGATCCCCGCTAGCTAACTATGGCTACACCTTC
TRBV6-2/TRBV6-3	-	-	14	TRBJ2-1	CASSYHGGESRQFF	TGTGCCAGCAGTTACCACGGGGGAGAGAGTAGGCAGTTCTTC
TRBV5-1	-	-	17	TRBJ2-5	CASSLVRDSWYQETQYF	TGCGCCAGCAGCTTGGTACGGGACTCGTGGTACCAAGAGACCCAGTACTTC
TRBV4-1	-	-	17	TRBJ1-2	CASSQDLRGSNNYGYTF	TGCGCCAGCAGCCAAGATTTGAGGGGCTCCAATAACTATGGCTACACCTTC
TRBV10-3	-	-	15	TRBJ2-7	CAISEALVEQGEQYF	TGTGCCATCAGCGAGGCTTTGGTCGAACAAGGCGAGCAGTACTTC
TRBV29-1	few	-	14	TRBJ2-7	CSVEDQGRGYEQYF	TGCAGCGTTGAAGATCAGGGCAGGGGTTACGAGCAGTACTTC